Below are 23 T cell receptor beta chains sequenced from a single sample in a study of T-cell reconstitution after alpha-beta-depleted transplantation in children. The authors prepared the TCRbeta library with unique molecular identifiers. TCRdb passed the PCR reads through MiXCR, listing each CDR3 protein once. The data show some 350,000 distinct CDR3 sequences, 15% to 20% seen once. This material consisted of PBMCs, mostly from graft donor cells, taken 360 days after TCRalphabeta/CD19-depleted stem cell transplant. The receptors originated from a male patient between 2 and 9 years old who had a stem cell transplant for acute lymphoblastic leukemia, so the T cells may come from the graft donor.

This clonotype has more than one count but fewer than ten. The chain is built from TRBV20-1 and TRBJ1-4; no definite D call. The CDR3 consists of 14 residues. The V gene's germline CDR1 is DFQATT and CDR2 SNEGSKA (reference sequence). V was shortened by 3 bases and J by 7 bases, with 15 bases between the two germline ends. In nucleotides, the CDR3 is TGCAGTGCTAGCCCGCCCGGCTTCGTTGAAAAACTGTTTTTT. This gives the protein CSASPPGFVEKLFF.

This clonotype was seen at least ten times. The chain employs TRBV28 and TRBJ2-3; D is undetermined. V was shortened by 2 bases and J by 1 base, with 16 bases between the two germline ends. This CDR3 has 17 amino acids. Germline V lookup: CDR1 MDHEN, CDR2 SYDVKM. CDR3 protein: CASSLQSSGPRTDTQYF. Here the CDR3 DNA reads TGTGCCAGCAGTTTACAATCTTCGGGCCCACGCACAGATACGCAGTATTTT.

This clonotype was observed a few times. The V and J genes are TRBV12-3 or TRBV12-4 and TRBJ2-2; 7 bases fit TRBD2. CDR3 length equals 15 residues. V lost 3 bases, J lost 0 bases, and 1 base stayed unmatched. The CDR3 loop is CASSLTSSNTGELFF. For the CDR3, the DNA is TGTGCCAGCAGTTTGACTAGCTCGAACACCGGGGAGCTGTTTTTT.

This clonotype appeared a few times. This chain links TRBV29-1 with TRBJ2-5; the D gene is possibly TRBD1 (5 bases). CDR3 length: 14 amino acids. With 3 bases removed from V and 4 bases from J, the gap between germline ends came to 15 bases. The germline V gene has CDR1 SQVTM and CDR2 ANQGSEA. The CDR3 coding sequence is TGCAGCGTTGAGCGGACACTACCGCCAGAGACCCAGTACTTC. Translated: CSVERTLPPETQYF.

CDR3 in DNA: TGTGCCACAGGGTCCTCTGGGGCCAACGTCCTGACTTTC. The encoded protein is CATGSSGANVLTF. V gene TRBV10-3 combines with J gene TRBJ2-6, with D perhaps matching TRBD1 (5 bases). The CDR3 is made up of 13 amino acids. Germline V gene data show CDR1 as ENHRY and CDR2 as SYGVKD. V was cut by 10 bases and J by 0 bases, with 7 bases left in between.

The V call is TRBV7-8, the J call TRBJ2-5; D remains unclear. This CDR3 region has 14 residues. V was trimmed by 4 bases and J by 0 bases, leaving 9 bases between them. CDR1 is SGHVS, CDR2 FQNEAQ, per germline. CDR3 region: CASSSLAYQETQYF. The CDR3 DNA is TGTGCCAGCAGCTCTTTAGCCTACCAAGAGACCCAGTACTTC. The whole variable domain, filled in from reference TRBV7-8 and TRBJ2-5, reads GAGVSQSPRYKVAKRGQDVALRCDPISGHVSLFWYQQALGQGPEFLTYFQNEAQLDKSGLPSDRFFAERPEGSVSTLKIQRTQQEDSAVYLCASSSLAYQETQYFGPGTRLLVL.

This clonotype was recorded at least ten times. This chain connects TRBV6-1 to TRBJ2-7, with no clear D. Looked up from germline, CDR1 is MNHNS and CDR2 is SASEGT. This CDR3 contains 15 residues. The germline V and J ends were trimmed by 0 bases and 3 bases, with 12 bases remaining between them. This chain's CDR3 is CASSEAPGIFYEQYF. The CDR3 nucleotides are TGTGCCAGCAGTGAAGCCCCAGGAATCTTCTACGAGCAGTACTTC.

V and J are TRBV4-3 and TRBJ2-3; 9 nucleotides line up with TRBD2. Germline-derived CDR1 and CDR2 are LGHNA and YSLEER. The CDR3 length is 14 residues. V shed 8 bases, J shed 7 bases, and the junction held 10 bases outside the gene matches. Here the CDR3 DNA reads TGCGCCAGCGGGCCGGGACTAGCCTCGCATACGCAGTATTTT. It yields the protein CASGPGLASHTQYF.

The chain uses TRBV7-9 and TRBJ1-5, with no clear D. Trimming left V 1 base short and J 3 bases short, with 7 bases between. CDR1 is SEHNR, CDR2 FQNEAQ, per germline (reference sequence). There are 14 residues in the CDR3. CDR3 bases: TGTGCCAGCAGCTTAGGGGCTTACAATCAGCCCCAGCATTTT. Its protein is CASSLGAYNQPQHF.

This clonotype has only a few counts. V is TRBV12-3 or TRBV12-4 and J is TRBJ1-3; no firm D call. This CDR3 contains 11 residues. V shed 3 bases and J shed 16 bases, with 13 bases lying between them. As DNA, the CDR3 is TGTGCCAGCAGTTTTGGGCTCCCAATGTATTTT. Translating it yields CASSFGLPMYF.

The table lists this clonotype with a few counts. The CDR3 DNA reads as TGTGCCAGCAGCTCCTTTGCGAGCTCCTACAATGAGCAGTTCTTC. Protein sequence: CASSSFASSYNEQFF. The chain links TRBV5-6 to TRBJ2-1; no clear D gene. Germline CDR1 and CDR2: SGHDT and YYEEEE. The CDR3 runs to 15 residues. V was pared by 3 bases and J by 0 bases, with 10 bases between.

The rearrangement joins TRBV9 to TRBJ2-3; 11 nucleotides match TRBD2. Looked up from germline, CDR1 is SGDLS and CDR2 is YYNGEE. With V trimmed by 1 base and J by 4 bases, 5 bases remained unmatched. The CDR3 sequence is 16 residues long. The CDR3 DNA reads TGTGCCAGCAGCGTAAATAGCGGGAGGGGGTCAGATACGCAGTATTTT. Translation gives CASSVNSGRGSDTQYF.

This clonotype was seen only a few times. V usage is TRBV28 and J usage is TRBJ1-1; D remains ambiguous. Germline V CDR1 and CDR2: MDHEN, SYDVKM. V shed 8 bases and J shed 6 bases, with 22 bases lying between them. There are 15 residues in the CDR3. As DNA, the CDR3 is TGTGCCAGCCGGTTCAGTGGTTTATCGGTTGCTGAAGCTTTCTTT. It is translated as CASRFSGLSVAEAFF.

The chain has TRBV11-1 and TRBJ2-5, with 7 bases that match TRBD2. The CDR3 is made up of 18 amino acids. The V segment lost 3 bases and the J segment 0 bases; nucleotides outside the gene matches: 13. The germline gives CDR1 SGHAT, CDR2 FQDESV (reference sequence). CDR3: CASSFPSPGGADQETQYF. Written as DNA, the CDR3 is TGTGCCAGCAGCTTTCCCTCACCGGGGGGAGCCGACCAAGAGACCCAGTACTTC.

The gene calls are TRBV10-3 and TRBJ2-7, with a tentative D call TRBD1 (6 bases). Germline CDR1 reads ENHRY; CDR2 reads SYGVKD. V lost 11 bases, J lost 3 bases, and 11 bases lay in between. This CDR3 spans 11 amino acids. Here the CDR3 reads CAVMTGYEQYF. The CDR3 nucleotides read TGTGCCGTCATGACAGGCTACGAGCAGTACTTC.

J is TRBJ2-5 and V is TRBV6-5; maybe TRBD1 (6 bases). The CDR3 loop spans 13 amino acids. Trimming removed 4 bases at V and 5 bases at J, with 11 bases between. Per germline, CDR1 MNHEY and CDR2 SVGAGI. The CDR3 nucleotides are TGTGCCAGCAGTTCGACAGGATTGGAGACCCAGTACTTC. Amino acids: CASSSTGLETQYF.

This rearrangement joins TRBV28 to TRBJ2-3, with 9 bases fitting TRBD2. The CDR3 is 17 residues long. Losses at the gene ends were 7 bases for V and 10 bases for J; bases not matched to a gene: 21. Germline CDR1 MDHEN, CDR2 SYDVKM. The CDR3 DNA reads as TGTGCCAGCACCCCTCGGGGGAGCGGGAGGCCCTTTGGTCCGCAGTATTTT. Its translation: CASTPRGSGRPFGPQYF.

This chain joins TRBV7-6 and TRBJ2-6, with 8 bases identical to TRBD1. Germline assignment: CDR1 SGHVS and CDR2 FNYEAQ. CDR3 length: 17 amino acids. The trim removed 5 bases at V and 4 bases at J, leaving 10 bases unmatched. This CDR3 is CASSTTGQVGGANVLTF. CDR3 DNA sequence: TGTGCCAGCAGCACAACGGGACAGGTTGGAGGGGCCAACGTCCTGACTTTC.

This clonotype was seen more than once but under ten times. This sequence joins TRBV11-2 and TRBJ2-1; 7 nucleotides match TRBD2. Germline V gene data show CDR1 as SGHAT and CDR2 as FQNNGV. This CDR3 has 13 residues. The V segment lost 5 bases and the J segment 10 bases; nucleotides outside the gene matches: 8. The DNA for the CDR3 is TGTGCCAGCAGCCATGGGAGGGGACGGGAGCAGTTCTTC. The encoded protein is CASSHGRGREQFF.

The CDR3 is CASSLWLAGGGYQETQYF. CDR3 nucleotides: TGTGCCAGCAGCTTATGGCTAGCGGGAGGGGGGTACCAAGAGACCCAGTACTTC. V is TRBV7-2 and J is TRBJ2-5; TRBD2 matches at 12 bases. Trimming at V came to 2 bases and at J to 0 bases, leaving 7 bases not matched to a gene. Germline CDR1 SGHTA, CDR2 FQGNSA. This CDR3 spans 18 amino acids.

This clonotype was picked up many times. The genes are TRBV29-1 and TRBJ2-3; TRBD2 is a possible D gene (6 bases). V was pared by 5 bases and J by 0 bases, with 12 bases between. CDR1 and CDR2 from the germline V gene are SQVTM and ANQGSEA. The CDR3 is 14 residues long. CDR3 nucleotides: TGCAGCGTTACTCCGGGAGCCAGCACAGATACGCAGTATTTT. Its translation is CSVTPGASTDTQYF.

This clonotype was seen ten or more times. This chain joins TRBV29-1 and TRBJ1-3; D gene ambiguous. Between the trimmed V and J ends, which lost 2 bases and 2 bases, there was a span of 7 bases. The CDR3 consists of 13 residues. Germline V gene lookup returns CDR1 SQVTM and CDR2 ANQGSEA. CDR3 DNA sequence: TGCAGCGTTGAAATTACAGCTGGAAACACCATATATTTT. It encodes CSVEITAGNTIYF. Complete variable domain (other parts from reference TRBV29-1 and TRBJ1-3): SAVISQKPSRDICQRGTSLTIQCQVDSQVTMMFWYRQQPGQSLTLIATANQGSEATYESGFVIDKFPISRPNLTFSTLTVSNMSPEDSSIYLCSVEITAGNTIYFGEGSWLTVV.

The chain recombines TRBV12-3 or TRBV12-4 with TRBJ2-3, with 7 bases that match TRBD2. With 3 bases clipped from V and 1 base from J, the junction kept 7 bases outside the gene matches. The CDR3 totals 16 residues. The chain's CDR3 is CASSFGAGAGTDTQYF. The CDR3 DNA sequence: TGTGCCAGCAGTTTCGGGGCGGGAGCGGGCACAGATACGCAGTATTTT.